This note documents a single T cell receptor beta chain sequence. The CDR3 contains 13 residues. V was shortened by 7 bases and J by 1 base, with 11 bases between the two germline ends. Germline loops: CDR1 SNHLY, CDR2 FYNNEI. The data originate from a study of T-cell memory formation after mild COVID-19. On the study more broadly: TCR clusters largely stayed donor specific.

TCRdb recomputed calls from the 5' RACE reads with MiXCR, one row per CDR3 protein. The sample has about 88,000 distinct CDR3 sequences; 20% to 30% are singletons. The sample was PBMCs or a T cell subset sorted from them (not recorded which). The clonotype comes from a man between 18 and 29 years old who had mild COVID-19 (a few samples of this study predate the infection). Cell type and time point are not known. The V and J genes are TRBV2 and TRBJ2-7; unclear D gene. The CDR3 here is CASTEPMSYEQYV. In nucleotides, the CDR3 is TGTGCCAGCACAGAGCCCATGTCCTACGAGCAGTACGTC.